This T cell receptor beta chain was sequenced during a study of cytomegalovirus exposure and HLA in healthy donors. With respect to this clone: No antigen is known for it. The identical CDR3 is also encoded by other nucleotide sequences in the sample.

Sequencing was performed with immunoSEQ multiplex PCR; in TCRdb, only in-frame clones are kept and a portion is missing. The sample carries hundreds of thousands of clones, 86% recorded once. Notes on the study in general: Many donors shared some public TCRs, even though most TCR sequences were rare. The authors confirmed in vitro that three CMV-associated chains were specific for CMV antigens. The investigators catalogued 160 or so TCR beta chains as cytomegalovirus-associated. Within the 120 validation repertoires, first-cohort TCR clusters tended to co-occur, according to a later analysis.

From germline, CDR1 is KGHSH and CDR2 LQKENI. Trimming removed 0 bases at V and 1 base at J, with 6 bases between. The CDR3 contains 14 residues. Material for sequencing was PBMCs. The chain employs TRBV18 and TRBJ1-2; a possible D gene is TRBD1 (6 bases). The receptor was isolated from a woman aged 18 to 35 in good health and CMV-seronegative. The chain's CDR3 is CASSPPDSNYGYTF. CDR3 bases: TGTGCCAGCTCACCACCGGACAGTAACTATGGCTACACCTTC.